A selection of T cell receptor beta chains follows, all from one sample in a study of PD-1 blockade in classical Hodgkin lymphoma. The table came from immunoSEQ multiplex PCR; TCRdb's copy has only in-frame clones and leaves some out. Here the sample spans around 99,000 clones, roughly 79% being singletons. Here the sequenced sample was peripheral blood mononuclear cells (PBMCs), taken before the second cycle of nivolumab. These receptors came from a human donor with classical Hodgkin lymphoma. Each CDR3 is given without its conserved first and last residue.

>TRBJ1-1|TRBV7-9
ASSLGGATEAF
>TRBJ1-2|TRBV27
ASSLRENYGYT
>TRBJ1-1|TRBV6-5
ASSVGGTEAF
>TRBJ1-1|TRBV7-9
ASSKGTGNTEAF
>TRBJ2-7|TRBV10-3
AIGAGLLSYEQY
>TRBJ2-7|TRBV7-2
ASSLATGSNYEQY
>TRBJ2-5|TRBV18
ASSPQMVGETQY
>TRBJ2-7|TRBV18
ASSPRAGDTYEQY
>TRBJ1-2|TRBV10-1
ASSEGTGYGYT
>TRBJ2-7|TRBV11-2
ASSFTRDGSYEQY